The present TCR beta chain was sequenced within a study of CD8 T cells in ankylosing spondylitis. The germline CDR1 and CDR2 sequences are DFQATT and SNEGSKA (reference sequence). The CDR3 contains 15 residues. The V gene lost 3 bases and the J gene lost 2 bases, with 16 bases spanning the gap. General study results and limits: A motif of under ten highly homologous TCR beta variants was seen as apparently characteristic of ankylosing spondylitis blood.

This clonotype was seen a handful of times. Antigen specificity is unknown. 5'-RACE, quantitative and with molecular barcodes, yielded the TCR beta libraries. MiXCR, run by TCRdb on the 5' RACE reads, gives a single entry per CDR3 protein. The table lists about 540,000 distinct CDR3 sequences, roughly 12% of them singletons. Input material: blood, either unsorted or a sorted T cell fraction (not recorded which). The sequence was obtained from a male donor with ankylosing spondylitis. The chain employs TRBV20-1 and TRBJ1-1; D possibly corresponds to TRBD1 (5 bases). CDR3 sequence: CSARGGAYPNTEAFF. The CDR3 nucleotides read TGCAGTGCTAGGGGGGGAGCCTACCCAAACACTGAAGCTTTCTTT.